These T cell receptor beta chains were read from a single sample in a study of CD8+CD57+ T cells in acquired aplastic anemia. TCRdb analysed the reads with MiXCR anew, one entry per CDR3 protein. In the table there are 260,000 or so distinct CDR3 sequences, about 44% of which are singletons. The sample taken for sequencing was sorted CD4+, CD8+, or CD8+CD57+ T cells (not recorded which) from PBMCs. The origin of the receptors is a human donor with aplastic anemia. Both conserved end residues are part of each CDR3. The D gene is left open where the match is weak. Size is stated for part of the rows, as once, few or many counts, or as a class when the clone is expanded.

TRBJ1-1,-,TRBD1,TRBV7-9,CASSSGQGRIAEAFF,TGTGCCAGCAGCTCGGGACAGGGGAGGATTGCTGAAGCTTTCTTT
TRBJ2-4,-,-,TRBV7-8,CASSLARGGSNNIQYF,TGTGCCAGCAGCTTAGCGCGCGGTGGGTCCAACAACATTCAGTACTTC
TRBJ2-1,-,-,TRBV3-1,CASSQGSNEQFF,TGTGCCAGCAGCCAAGGGAGCAATGAGCAGTTCTTC
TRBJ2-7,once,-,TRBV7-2,CAGSPYPSRTYEQYF,TGTGCCGGCAGCCCCTACCCGTCTAGAACCTACGAGCAGTACTTC
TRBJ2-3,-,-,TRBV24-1,CATRGNTDTQYF,TGTGCCACCAGAGGAAACACAGATACGCAGTATTTT
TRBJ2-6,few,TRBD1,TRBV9,CASVRGLGANVLTF,TGTGCCAGCGTCAGGGGGCTTGGGGCCAACGTCCTGACTTTC
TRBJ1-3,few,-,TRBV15,CATSRRSGNTIYF,TGTGCCACCAGCAGAAGGTCCGGAAACACCATATATTTT
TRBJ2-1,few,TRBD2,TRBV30,CAWTLSGGANEQFF,TGTGCCTGGACCCTAAGCGGGGGGGCCAATGAGCAGTTCTTC
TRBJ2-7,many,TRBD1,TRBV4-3,CASSQDSTGAAYEQYF,TGCGCCAGCAGCCAAGATTCCACAGGGGCGGCCTACGAGCAGTACTTC
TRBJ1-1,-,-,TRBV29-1,CGGVGGQGTEAFF,TGCGGCGGGGTGGGTGGCCAGGGCACTGAAGCTTTCTTT
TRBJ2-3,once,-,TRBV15,CATSRDQGGSEHRYAVF,TGTGCCACCAGCAGAGATCAAGGGGGTTCTGAGCACAGATACGCAGTATTT
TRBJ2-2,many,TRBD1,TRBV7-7,CASSLVLKGASTGELFF,TGTGCTAGCAGCTTAGTTCTGAAGGGGGCGTCCACCGGGGAGCTGTTTTTT
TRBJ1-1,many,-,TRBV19,CASTGLPNTEAFF,TGTGCCAGTACAGGACTTCCCAACACTGAAGCTTTCTTT
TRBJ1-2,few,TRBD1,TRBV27,CASSTGTVRNYGYTF,TGTGCCAGCAGCACCGGGACAGTGCGAAACTATGGCTACACCTTC
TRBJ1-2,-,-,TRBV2,CASSENIRGYTF,TGTGCCAGCAGTGAAAATATTAGGGGCTACACCTTC
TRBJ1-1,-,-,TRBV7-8,CASSLALGVNTEVFF,TGTGCCAGCAGCTTAGCTCTGGGTGTCAACACTGAAGTTTTCTTT
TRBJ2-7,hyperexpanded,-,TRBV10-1,CASSDGGPSYEQYF,TGCGCCAGCAGTGATGGCGGGCCGAGCTACGAGCAGTACTTC
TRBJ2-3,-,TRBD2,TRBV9,CASSDTLAGGRVDTQYF,TGTGCCAGCAGCGACACATTAGCGGGGGGGCGGGTAGATACGCAGTATTTT
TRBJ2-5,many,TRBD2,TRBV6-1,CASSVAGEVQETQYF,TGTGCCAGCAGTGTAGCGGGGGAAGTCCAAGAGACCCAGTACTTC
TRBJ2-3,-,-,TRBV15,CATSRDTDTQYF,TGTGCCACCAGCAGAGACACAGATACGCAGTATTTT
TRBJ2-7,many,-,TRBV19,CASSVGVYEQYF,TGTGCCAGTAGCGTCGGAGTCTACGAGCAGTACTTC
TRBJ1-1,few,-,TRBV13,CASSLRGGSQNTEAFF,TGTGCCAGCAGCTTAAGGGGGGGCAGCCAGAACACTGAAGCTTTCTTT
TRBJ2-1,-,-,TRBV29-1,CSVATGNNEQFF,TGCAGCGTAGCTACAGGGAACAATGAGCAGTTCTTC